This T cell receptor beta chain was recorded in a study of blood T cell repertoires in COVID-19. Study information: Whether acute or convalescent, the COVID-19 samples came from the United States, Italy and Spain. PBMCs, B-cell-depleted T cells, or T cells were the source of the cDNA or gDNA that made up the material.

Germline values: CDR1 SNHLY, CDR2 FYNNEI. V was pared by 3 bases and J by 6 bases, with 12 bases between. The CDR3 is 15 residues long. Original processing methods: How many nucleated cells were present was estimated from reference gene primer amplification. Clones were read by immunoSEQ multiplex PCR, and TCRdb kept only the in-frame ones, dropping some. V and J calls and clone size follow that table, whereas D and trimming were derived from the DNA. Of fewer than 40,000 clones listed, about four fifths are singletons. This receptor was taken from a man between 65 and 85 years old with acute or convalescent COVID-19. This chain uses TRBV2 with TRBJ2-6, with no clear D. The sequenced sample consisted of peripheral blood. The CDR3 DNA follows: TGTGCCAGCAGTGACTTCAGGCTCTTGGCCAACGTCCTGACTTTC. Protein product: CASSDFRLLANVLTF.